Each of the 16 T cell receptor beta chains below was sequenced from the same sample in a study of shared clonotypes between healthy human individuals. Clones were sequenced by immunoSEQ multiplex PCR, and TCRdb holds only the in-frame ones, with some missing. The sample contains roughly 680,000 clones, 72% of which appear only once. Sequenced material: memory CD4+ T cells sorted from blood. Subset noted: CD45RA-negative fraction. Receptors originate from a woman in her twenties or thirties in good health.

This clone was counted once. V usage is TRBV5-1 and J usage is TRBJ1-1, with D possibly being TRBD1 (5 bases). Deletions cut 3 bases from V and 1 base from J, with 10 bases between. Germline V CDR1 and CDR2: SGHRS, YFSETQ. This CDR3 spans 14 amino acids. The CDR3 region has the DNA TGCGCCAGCAGCTCAAAAGGGGAGAACACTGAAGCTTTCTTT. Its translation is CASSSKGENTEAFF.

This clone was seen just once. The chain combines TRBV7-9 with TRBJ2-1; possibly TRBD1 for D (6 bases). The CDR3 is 17 residues long. V was trimmed by 1 base and J by 2 bases, leaving 15 bases between them. Germline CDR1 is SEHNR and CDR2 is FQNEAQ (reference sequence). CDR3 DNA sequence: TGTGCCAGCAGCTTAGGGCGGTCAGGGGAACCCTACAATGAGCAGTTCTTC. Translated, it gives CASSLGRSGEPYNEQFF.

The chain combines TRBV15 with TRBJ2-2; TRBD2 matches 12 bases. Per germline, CDR1 LNHNV and CDR2 YYDKDF (reference sequence). Trimming took 0 bases from V and 4 from J; bases not matched to a gene: 9. The CDR3 is made up of 19 amino acids. The CDR3 loop is CATSRDRSTSGSFTGELFF. CDR3 nucleotides: TGTGCCACCAGCAGAGATCGTTCGACTAGCGGGAGTTTCACCGGGGAGCTGTTTTTT. The full variable domain, in which reference TRBV15 and TRBJ2-2 provide the parts outside the CDR3, is DAMVIQNPRYQVTQFGKPVTLSCSQTLNHNVMYWYQQKSSQAPKLLFHYYDKDFNNEADTPDNFQSRRPNTSFCFLDIRSPGLGDTAMYLCATSRDRSTSGSFTGELFFGEGSRLTVL.

This chain links TRBV6-6 with TRBJ1-1, with 7 bases identical to TRBD1. Germline CDR1 MNHNY, CDR2 SVGAGI (reference sequence). V was pared by 0 bases and J by 7 bases, with 5 bases of the junction left unmatched. The CDR3 sequence is 14 residues long. CDR3 sequence: CASSYSGTVNEAFF. The CDR3 DNA follows: TGTGCCAGCAGTTACTCCGGGACAGTCAATGAAGCTTTCTTT.

V is TRBV21-1 and J is TRBJ2-7; the D segment call TRBD1 is taken from the table without a DNA check. TRBV21-1 corresponds to a pseudogene. The CDR3 totals 14 residues. This CDR3 is CASSRVRGQHEQYF. The CDR3 nucleotides read TGTGCCAGCAGCCGTGTAAGGGGACAACACGAGCAGTACTTC.

V gene TRBV5-4 combines with J gene TRBJ1-5, with D possibly matching TRBD1 (5 bases). The CDR3 has 17 amino acids. Germline loops: CDR1 SGHNT, CDR2 YYREEE (reference sequence). V gave up 4 bases and J gave up 0 bases, with 17 bases separating them. The CDR3 here is CASSQSRGLHSNQPQHF. The CDR3 nucleotides are TGTGCCAGCAGCCAGTCCCGGGGACTACATAGCAATCAGCCCCAGCATTTT.

The rearrangement links TRBV2 to TRBJ1-4, with no clear D. The CDR3 is 13 residues long. Per germline, CDR1 SNHLY and CDR2 FYNNEI. The V and J ends lost 6 bases and 5 bases respectively, with 10 bases between them. The CDR3 is CASRGVRNEKLFF. In nucleotides, the CDR3 is TGTGCCAGCAGGGGAGTTCGAAATGAAAAACTGTTTTTT.

This clone was detected once. CDR3 protein: CASSLGGGLAADTQYF. CDR3 DNA: TGTGCCAGCAGCTTGGGCGGGGGACTAGCAGCAGATACGCAGTATTTT. The V gene is TRBV11-1, the J gene TRBJ2-3, with 9 nucleotides matching TRBD2. The V gene end was trimmed by 3 bases and the J gene end by 4 bases; junction bases not matched to a gene: 8. This CDR3 has 16 residues. Germline V gene data show CDR1 as SGHAT and CDR2 as FQDESV (reference sequence).

Of note for this clone: One end of the junction fails to match germline, which may point to a read error. This chain joins TRBV2 and TRBJ1-5, with 10 positions matching TRBD1. Germline V gene sequence: CDR1 SNHLY, CDR2 FYNNEI. The CDR3 contains 14 residues. This CDR3 reads CASRKTGGNQPQHF. For the CDR3, the DNA is TGTGCCAGCAGGAAGACAGGGGGCAACCAGCCCCAGCATTTT.

This chain uses TRBV7-6 with TRBJ2-7; 8 nucleotides line up with TRBD2. This CDR3 contains 13 residues. After removal of 3 bases from V and 3 bases from J, the junction contained 1 base not matched to a gene. Germline loops: CDR1 SGHVS, CDR2 FNYEAQ. The CDR3, as DNA: TGTGCCAGCAGCTTTACTAGCGGCTACGAGCAGTACTTC. It specifies CASSFTSGYEQYF.

This chain joins TRBV7-2 and TRBJ2-1; 8 bases are a match to TRBD1. Trimming cost V 5 bases and J 5 bases; bases outside gene matches: 8. Germline CDR1 SGHTA, CDR2 FQGNSA. This CDR3 is built from 15 residues. The CDR3: CASSLRQGRDNEQFF. The CDR3 region has the DNA TGTGCCAGCAGCCTACGACAGGGGCGGGACAATGAGCAGTTCTTC.

This clone came up a few times. The chain joins TRBV30 to TRBJ1-2, with D tentatively TRBD1 (6 bases). V was pared by 0 bases and J by 7 bases, with 15 bases between. Germline-derived CDR1 and CDR2 are GTSNPN and SVGIG (reference sequence). CDR3 length equals 14 residues. CDR3 sequence reads: CAWSVRGARGGYTF. The DNA of the CDR3 is TGTGCCTGGAGTGTAAGGGGGGCCCGGGGTGGCTACACCTTC.

The V call is TRBV29-1, the J call TRBJ2-7; D may be TRBD1 or TRBD2 (6 bases each). The germline CDR1 and CDR2 sequences are SQVTM and ANQGSEA. The CDR3 is 14 residues long. V gave up 7 bases and J gave up 3 bases, with 19 bases separating them. The CDR3 nucleotides are TGCAGCGCCTCACGCCGAGGGGGGATCTACGAGCAGTACTTC. This gives the protein CSASRRGGIYEQYF.

The rearrangement joins TRBV19 to TRBJ1-2; 10 nucleotides match TRBD1. The CDR3 covers 17 residues. V dropped 5 bases and J dropped 3; count of bases not matched to a gene: 12. CDR1 and CDR2 (germline): LNHDA, SQIVND (reference sequence). The CDR3 region is CASSSIDGTGDYYGYTF. The CDR3 DNA is TGTGCCAGTAGTTCCATCGACGGGACAGGGGATTACTATGGCTACACCTTC. Combining the CDR3 with reference TRBV19 and TRBJ1-2 gives the whole variable domain DGGITQSPKYLFRKEGQNVTLSCEQNLNHDAMYWYRQDPGQGLRLIYYSQIVNDFQKGDIAEGYSVSREKKESFPLTVTSAQKNPTAFYLCASSSIDGTGDYYGYTFGSGTRLTVV.

The V call is TRBV9, the J call TRBJ1-4; D is unclear. Germline V gene sequence: CDR1 SGDLS, CDR2 YYNGEE. The V and J ends lost 3 bases and 7 bases respectively, with 16 bases between them. This CDR3 is 15 amino acids long. The DNA of the CDR3 is TGTGCCAGCAGCGCTCAAGGGCTTCAGACTGAAAAACTGTTTTTT. Translation gives CASSAQGLQTEKLFF. Full variable domain (missing parts from reference TRBV9 and TRBJ1-4): DSGVTQTPKHLITATGQRVTLRCSPRSGDLSVYWYQQSLDQGLQFLIQYYNGEERAKGNILERFSAQQFPDLHSELNLSSLELGDSALYFCASSAQGLQTEKLFFGSGTQLSVL.

This chain links TRBV13 with TRBJ1-2; D is unresolved. V dropped 0 bases and J dropped 0 bases, with 8 bases sitting between them. This CDR3 contains 15 residues. Germline CDR1 reads PRHDT; CDR2 reads FYEKMQ (reference sequence). The DNA for the CDR3 is TGTGCCAGCAGCTTAGGAGGGATAGCTAACTATGGCTACACCTTC. It codes for CASSLGGIANYGYTF.